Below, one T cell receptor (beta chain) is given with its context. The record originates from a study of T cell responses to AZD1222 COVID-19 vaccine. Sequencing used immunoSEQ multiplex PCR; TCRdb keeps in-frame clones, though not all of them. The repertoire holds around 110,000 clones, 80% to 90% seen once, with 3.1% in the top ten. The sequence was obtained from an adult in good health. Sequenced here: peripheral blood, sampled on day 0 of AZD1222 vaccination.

This CDR3 is CASSPDAYEQYF. The CDR3 DNA is TGTGCCAGCAGCCCGGACGCCTACGAGCAGTACTTC. The V and J genes are TRBV12-3 or TRBV12-4 and TRBJ2-7; D call uncertain. With 6 bases removed from V and 2 bases from J, the gap between germline ends came to 8 bases. The CDR3 runs to 12 residues.